Below are 24 T cell receptor beta chains sequenced from a single sample in a study of T cell responses to AZD1222 COVID-19 vaccine. Assay: immunoSEQ multiplex PCR; the TCRdb copy retains only in-frame clones and omits some. The sample holds about 210,000 clones, 92% seen once. The specimen comprised peripheral blood, sampled on day 0 of AZD1222 vaccination. The receptors stem from an adult in good health.

The J gene is TRBJ2-1, the V gene TRBV18, with D unclear. This CDR3 region has 14 residues. CDR1 is KGHSH, CDR2 LQKENI, per germline. The ends were cut back, 2 bases at V and 5 bases at J, with 10 bases in the middle. CDR3 amino acids: CASSPVSTDNEQFF. The CDR3 bases are TGTGCCAGCTCACCAGTCAGTACTGACAATGAGCAGTTCTTC.

This rearrangement joins TRBV14 to TRBJ2-1, with D unresolved. V dropped 10 bases and J dropped 5 bases, with 9 bases sitting between them. The CDR3 is 11 amino acids. Germline CDR1 is SGHDN and CDR2 is FVKESK. The CDR3 DNA sequence: TGTGCCACCGGGTGGAACAATGAGCAGTTCTTC. It is translated as CATGWNNEQFF.

Turning to this clone: Other DNA sequences in the sample encode the same CDR3. The V gene is TRBV28, the J gene TRBJ1-2; the match to TRBD1 covers 9 bases. The trim removed 2 bases at V and 4 bases at J, leaving 2 bases unmatched. Germline-derived CDR1 and CDR2 are MDHEN and SYDVKM. This CDR3 has 14 amino acids. DNA of the CDR3: TGTGCCAGCAGTTTAGGGACAGGGTTCTATGGCTACACCTTC. This codes for CASSLGTGFYGYTF.

This chain joins TRBV18 and TRBJ1-2; D uncertain. V was clipped by 6 bases and J by 4 bases, with 12 bases between them. The length of the CDR3 is 13 residues. CDR1 is KGHSH and CDR2 is LQKENI in the germline V gene. The CDR3 sequence is CASSVDKTYGYTF. Written as DNA, the CDR3 is TGTGCCAGCTCTGTCGACAAGACCTATGGCTACACCTTC.

The DNA for the CDR3 is TGTGCCAGCAGTATGGAACGGCTTAATTCACCCCTCCACTTT. It translates to CASSMERLNSPLHF. This chain joins TRBV28 and TRBJ1-6, with D unclear. The V end was cut by 5 bases, the J end by 6 bases, with 11 bases between. The CDR3 totals 14 residues. CDR1 is MDHEN and CDR2 is SYDVKM in the germline V gene.

The CDR3 sequence is CASSRDGDYNSPLHF. CDR3 in DNA: TGTGCCAGCTCACGGGACGGGGACTATAATTCACCCCTCCACTTT. The chain is built from TRBV18 and TRBJ1-6, with D perhaps matching TRBD1 (5 bases). The CDR3 consists of 15 residues. CDR1 and CDR2 (germline): KGHSH, LQKENI. V lost 4 bases and J lost 3, with 10 bases in between.

The chain is built from TRBV19 and TRBJ1-5, with D possibly being TRBD1 (6 bases). CDR3 length: 15 amino acids. Germline CDR1 reads LNHDA; CDR2 reads SQIVND (reference sequence). The V end was cut by 5 bases, the J end by 0 bases, with 11 bases between. The DNA for the CDR3 is TGTGCCAGTAGTTCCCGGACAGATAGCAATCAGCCCCAGCATTTT. The encoded protein is CASSSRTDSNQPQHF.

The rearrangement joins TRBV10-3 to TRBJ1-2, with TRBD1 matching over 10 bases. The CDR3 runs to 15 residues. Looked up from germline, CDR1 is ENHRY and CDR2 is SYGVKD. J was trimmed by 4 bases and V by 7 bases; bases with no gene match: 9. CDR3 sequence: CAINGGDRGGYGYTF. DNA for the CDR3: TGTGCCATCAATGGGGGGGACAGGGGTGGCTATGGCTACACCTTC.

The rearrangement links TRBV10-1 to TRBJ1-5; D not certain. The CDR3 sequence is 13 residues long. Per the germline V gene, CDR1 is WNHNN and CDR2 is SYGVQD (reference sequence). Trimming removed 3 bases from V and 5 bases from J, with 8 bases in between. The chain's CDR3 is CASSENGDQPQHF. CDR3 nucleotide sequence: TGCGCCAGCAGTGAAAACGGGGATCAGCCCCAGCATTTT.

The count of this clone is one. The genes are TRBV2 and TRBJ1-3, with D tentatively TRBD1 (5 bases). CDR3 size: 12 residues. Per germline, CDR1 SNHLY and CDR2 FYNNEI. V dropped 6 bases and J dropped 4 bases, with 7 bases sitting between them. The CDR3 DNA sequence: TGTGCCAGCAGGGGGCCAGGAAACACCATATATTTT. Translation gives CASRGPGNTIYF.

V and J are TRBV5-6 and TRBJ2-2; TRBD1 is a possible D gene (6 bases). The germline CDR1 and CDR2 sequences are SGHDT and YYEEEE. The CDR3 is 16 residues long. V was pared by 1 base and J by 7 bases, with 17 bases between. This CDR3 reads CASSLTGSEYDGELFF. For the CDR3, the DNA is TGTGCCAGCAGCTTGACAGGGAGTGAGTATGACGGGGAGCTGTTTTTT.

The chain couples TRBV7-2 to TRBJ1-1; D is undetermined. Germline V lookup: CDR1 SGHTA, CDR2 FQGNSA. V was cut by 5 bases and J by 1 base, with 8 bases left in between. This CDR3 contains 13 residues. CDR3 bases: TGTGCCAGCAGCACCCAGAGGAACACTGAAGCTTTCTTT. This sequence encodes CASSTQRNTEAFF.

V usage is TRBV6-2 or TRBV6-3 and J usage is TRBJ1-5; D is unresolved. Germline CDR1 reads MNHEY; CDR2 reads SVGEGT. V dropped 3 bases and J dropped 6 bases, with 12 bases sitting between them. This CDR3 has 14 amino acids. The CDR3 region has the DNA TGTGCCAGCAGTTATGGTTATGCATCTCAGCCCCAGCATTTT. Its protein product is CASSYGYASQPQHF.

The J gene is TRBJ1-5, the V gene TRBV27; TRBD1 matches at 8 bases. CDR3 length: 19 amino acids. CDR1 and CDR2 (germline): MNHEY, SMNVEV (reference sequence). J gave up 3 bases and V 5 bases, and 18 bases lay outside the gene matches. CDR3 DNA: TGTGCCAGCAGTACTACCAATGGCAGGGGGCGAGGGATCAATCAGCCCCAGCATTTT. Its translation: CASSTTNGRGRGINQPQHF.

This chain joins TRBV30 and TRBJ1-5; 7 bases agree with TRBD1. The germline CDR1 and CDR2 sequences are GTSNPN and SVGIG (reference sequence). The CDR3 is 13 residues long. The trim removed 7 bases at V and 3 bases at J, leaving 6 bases unmatched. The CDR3 DNA reads TGTGCCTTCTCAGGGACAGACAATCAGCCCCAGCATTTT. Its protein product is CAFSGTDNQPQHF.

V usage is TRBV3-1 (or the pseudogene TRBV3-2) and J usage is TRBJ2-2; no firm D call. This CDR3 spans 12 amino acids. The germline V gene has CDR1 LGHDT and CDR2 YNNKEL (reference sequence). The ends were cut back, 2 bases at V and 2 bases at J, with 0 bases in the middle. The CDR3 bases are TGTGCCAGCAGCCAAAACACCGGGGAGCTGTTTTTT. Its protein is CASSQNTGELFF.

This clone was observed a single time. The chain links TRBV12-3 or TRBV12-4 to TRBJ1-1, with unresolved D. The CDR3 length is 13 residues. Trimming removed 7 bases from V and 5 bases from J, with 14 bases in between. The CDR3 is CASNYMLSTEAFF. The CDR3 nucleotides are TGTGCCAGCAATTACATGCTGTCTACTGAAGCTTTCTTT.

This clone was seen once. This sequence joins TRBV6-6 and TRBJ2-1; D possibly corresponds to TRBD2 (5 bases). There are 13 residues in the CDR3. V lost 8 bases and J 7 bases, leaving 15 bases between the germline ends. CDR1 is MNHNY, CDR2 SVGAGI, per germline (reference sequence). CDR3 sequence (DNA): TGTGCCAGCCTAGCCAAGAGGAGGAATGAGCAGTTCTTC. Amino acids: CASLAKRRNEQFF.

The CDR3 DNA reads as TGTGCCAGCAGCCACCGGGTCCGGGACGGAAATTCACCCCTCCACTTT. This codes for CASSHRVRDGNSPLHF. V is TRBV4-2 and J is TRBJ1-6; a weak D match, TRBD1 (5 bases). From germline, CDR1 is LGHNA and CDR2 YNFKEQ. The CDR3 consists of 16 residues. V lost 3 bases and J lost 7, with 16 bases in between.

This clone was counted once. The V call is TRBV11-2, the J call TRBJ1-4, with D perhaps matching TRBD1 (5 bases). From germline, CDR1 is SGHAT and CDR2 FQNNGV. CDR3 length: 14 residues. Trimming cost V 5 bases and J 8 bases, with 15 bases left between them. The CDR3 DNA follows: TGTGCCAGCAGCCCTGGGACCCGGCGGGAAAAACTGTTTTTT. This translates into CASSPGTRREKLFF.

In regard to this clone: Within the sample, other DNA sequences also encode this same CDR3. The chain combines TRBV2 with TRBJ1-2; 7 bases align to TRBD1. CDR1 and CDR2 from the germline V gene are SNHLY and FYNNEI. The CDR3 is made up of 12 amino acids. Germline trimming cut 9 bases from V and 5 bases from J; bases unmatched to any gene: 6. Here the CDR3 reads CASRDRVYGYTF. For the CDR3, the DNA is TGTGCCAGTAGAGACAGGGTATATGGCTACACCTTC.

The chain joins TRBV28 to TRBJ2-1; tentatively, D is TRBD2 (6 bases). V was clipped by 3 bases and J by 5 bases, with 17 bases between them. The CDR3 covers 16 residues. Germline V gene lookup returns CDR1 MDHEN and CDR2 SYDVKM. The CDR3 sequence: CASSFVSGTRHNEQFF. In DNA, the CDR3 is TGTGCCAGCAGTTTCGTATCCGGGACTCGTCACAATGAGCAGTTCTTC.

The rearrangement uses TRBV29-1 and TRBJ2-3, with no clear D. In germline, CDR1 is SQVTM, CDR2 ANQGSEA. V gave up 2 bases and J gave up 7 bases, with 10 bases separating them. This CDR3 contains 12 residues. CDR3 DNA sequence: TGCAGCGTTGAACCACGCCTGAATACGCAGTATTTT. This sequence encodes CSVEPRLNTQYF.

V gene TRBV9 combines with J gene TRBJ1-1, with D possibly matching TRBD1 (6 bases). The CDR3 totals 13 residues. Germline V lookup: CDR1 SGDLS, CDR2 YYNGEE. V shed 4 bases and J shed 4 bases, with 11 bases lying between them. CDR3 nucleotides: TGTGCCAGCAGCACAACAGGGACCACTGAAGCTTTCTTT. Translated: CASSTTGTTEAFF.